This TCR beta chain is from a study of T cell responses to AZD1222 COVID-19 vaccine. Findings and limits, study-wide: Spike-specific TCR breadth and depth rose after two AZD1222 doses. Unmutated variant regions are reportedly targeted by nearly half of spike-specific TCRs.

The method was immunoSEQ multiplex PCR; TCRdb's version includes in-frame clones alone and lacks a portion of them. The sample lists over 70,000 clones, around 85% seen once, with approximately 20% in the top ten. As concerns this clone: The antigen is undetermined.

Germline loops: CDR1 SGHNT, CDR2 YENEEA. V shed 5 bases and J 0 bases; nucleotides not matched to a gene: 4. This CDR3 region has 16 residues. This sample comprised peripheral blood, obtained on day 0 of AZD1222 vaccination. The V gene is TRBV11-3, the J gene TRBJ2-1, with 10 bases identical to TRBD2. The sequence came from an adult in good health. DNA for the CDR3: TGTGCCAGCAGCGGTAGCGGGGGGACCTCCTACAATGAGCAGTTCTTC. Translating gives CASSGSGGTSYNEQFF.